Below, 27 T cell receptor beta chains from the same sample are listed, as sequenced in a study of read filtering for tumor transcriptome and immune sequencing (TCRdb year 2020). Instrument used: Illumina HiSeq 4000. The Immunoverse kit was used to build TCR libraries from about 430 ng RNA, with molecular barcoded adaptors covering alpha/delta and beta/gamma chains. TCRdb reprocessing: public reads trimmed at Q25 with fastp, clones called with MiXCR, in-frame beta chains kept. A single entry per CDR3 protein holds the most common genes and DNA from its merged rows. This sample holds some 130,000 distinct CDR3 sequences; 10% to 15% were observed only once. The ten largest make up approximately 10% of the sample. Sequenced material: a population of CD138-negative cells sorted from bone marrow. The cell subset or site label here, explained by the study, means: bone marrow mononuclear cells depleted of CD138+ plasma/myeloma cells by negative magnetic selection. The receptors originated from a donor at least 40 years old with multiple myeloma.

There are many counts of this clonotype. The chain couples TRBV5-1 to TRBJ1-1; 8 bases are a match to TRBD1. The germline gives CDR1 SGHRS, CDR2 YFSETQ. The CDR3 runs 15 residues. V shed 3 bases, J shed 0 bases, and the junction held 4 bases outside the gene matches. The CDR3 DNA is TGCGCCAGCAGCTACGTGACAGGGGTGAACACTGAAGCTTTCTTT. Encoded protein: CASSYVTGVNTEAFF.

This clonotype appeared many times. This chain joins TRBV5-1 and TRBJ2-1; tentative D call: TRBD1 (6 bases). The CDR3 extends over 15 amino acids. V was clipped by 4 bases and J by 0 bases, with 11 bases between them. CDR1 and CDR2 (germline): SGHRS, YFSETQ. The CDR3 DNA follows: TGCGCCAGCAGCCGAGGACAGAGCTCCTACAATGAGCAGTTCTTC. Encoded protein: CASSRGQSSYNEQFF.

The CDR3 DNA follows: TGTGCCACCTCGGAGTCGGTGGAAGAGACCCAGTACTTC. Encoded protein: CATSESVEETQYF. The chain employs TRBV24-1 and TRBJ2-5; D ambiguous. Germline CDR1 reads KGHDR; CDR2 reads SFDVKD. V lost 9 bases and J 3 bases, leaving 13 bases between the germline ends. This CDR3 has 13 residues.

This clonotype has ten or more counts. The chain is built from TRBV12-3 or TRBV12-4 and TRBJ2-5, with TRBD2 matching 7 bases. There are 11 residues in the CDR3. V was clipped by 6 bases and J by 5 bases; unmatched bases: 0. The CDR3 loop reads CASRAGETQYF. In DNA, the CDR3 is TGTGCCAGCAGAGCGGGGGAGACCCAGTACTTC.

The sample holds a few counts of this clonotype. A read error may explain this, as a much larger clone is one base away. This chain uses TRBV19 with TRBJ2-1, with 8 bases fitting TRBD2. In germline, CDR1 is LNHDA, CDR2 SQIVND (reference sequence). V lost 3 bases to trimming and J lost 8 bases; unmatched junction nucleotides: 6. The length of the CDR3 is 14 residues. The CDR3 DNA follows: TGTGCCAGTAGTATCAGAGCGGGAGCGCATGAGCAGTTCTTC. Translation gives CASSIRAGAHEQFF.

The table lists this clonotype with many counts. This chain uses TRBV21-1 with TRBJ2-1; the D segment call TRBD1 is taken from the table without a DNA check. TRBV21-1 is a documented pseudogene. The CDR3 extends over 15 amino acids. The CDR3 DNA is TGTGCCAGCAGCAAAGAGAGACAGGGACACAATGAGCAGTTCTTC. Amino acid sequence: CASSKERQGHNEQFF.

Note on this clonotype: A single base separates this from a much larger clone, so it may be a read error. J is TRBJ1-1 and V is TRBV6-5, with D perhaps TRBD1 (6 bases). CDR1 MNHEY and CDR2 SVGAGI come from the germline V gene. The CDR3 loop spans 14 amino acids. In DNA form, the CDR3 reads TGTGCCAGCAGTTACTCGCGGAGGGACACTGTAGCTTTCTTT. Encoded protein: CASSYSRRDTVAFF.

This clonotype was detected only a few times. The chain is built from TRBV20-1 and TRBJ2-3; maybe TRBD2 (6 bases). Deletions cut 3 bases from V and 0 bases from J, with 16 bases between. CDR3 length: 16 amino acids. Looked up from germline, CDR1 is DFQATT and CDR2 is SNEGSKA (reference sequence). The CDR3, as DNA: TGCAGTGCTAGGCCCCGTGGCCGGGAGAGCACAGATACGCAGTATTTT. Translated: CSARPRGRESTDTQYF.

This clonotype was counted at least ten times. The gene calls are TRBV3-1 and TRBJ1-2; the match to TRBD1 covers 11 bases. Germline-derived CDR1 and CDR2 are LGHDT and YNNKEL (reference sequence). Trimming took 4 bases from V and 8 from J; bases not matched to a gene: 6. The CDR3 is 14 residues long. CDR3 nucleotides: TGTGCCAGCAGCCCCGGACAGGGGGCCTACGGCTACACCTTC. Amino acid sequence: CASSPGQGAYGYTF.

The chain carries TRBV20-1 and TRBJ2-3, with 8 positions matching TRBD2. V trimming: 5 bases; J trimming: 6 bases; junction bases outside the gene matches: 19. The germline V gene has CDR1 DFQATT and CDR2 SNEGSKA (reference sequence). The CDR3 covers 17 residues. The CDR3 reads CSASSVVRAGGGDTQYF. In DNA form, the CDR3 reads TGCAGTGCTTCCTCCGTGGTTCGTGCGGGAGGTGGCGATACGCAGTATTTT.

This clonotype was detected ten times or more. The chain has TRBV7-8 and TRBJ2-1; no definite D call. This CDR3 is 13 amino acids long. Trimming removed 3 bases from V and 5 bases from J, with 8 bases in between. From germline, CDR1 is SGHVS and CDR2 FQNEAQ. This CDR3 reads CASSLAENNEQFF. The CDR3 region has the DNA TGTGCCAGCAGCTTGGCAGAGAACAATGAGCAGTTCTTC.

This clonotype was seen a handful of times. This chain connects TRBV20-1 to TRBJ2-5; D may be TRBD1 (6 bases). The V gene's germline CDR1 is DFQATT and CDR2 SNEGSKA (reference sequence). This CDR3 is built from 15 residues. V was clipped by 5 bases and J by 2 bases, with 18 bases between them. CDR3 loop: CSADRTAGLQETQYF. As DNA, the CDR3 is TGCAGTGCTGACAGGACAGCCGGCCTTCAAGAGACCCAGTACTTC.

As to this clonotype: At one of its ends the junction is not consistent with the germline gene, which may arise from a read error. The genes are TRBV7-6 and TRBJ2-3, with D perhaps matching TRBD2 (6 bases). CDR1 and CDR2 from the germline V gene are SGHVS and FNYEAQ. CDR3 length: 19 amino acids. CDR3 nucleotides: TGTGTCAGCAGCTTAGACTCTGGGCGGGCTAGCGCGGGCACAGATACGCAGTATTTT. Protein sequence: CVSSLDSGRASAGTDTQYF.

The chain links TRBV2 to TRBJ2-1; 9 positions agree with TRBD2. This CDR3 spans 14 amino acids. CDR1 SNHLY and CDR2 FYNNEI come from the germline V gene. V lost 8 bases and J lost 8; bases outside the gene matches: 10. This CDR3 is CASLRDSGSDEQFF. In nucleotides, the CDR3 is TGTGCCAGCCTGAGAGATAGCGGGAGCGATGAGCAGTTCTTC.

This clonotype occurred many times. One end of the junction does not line up with germline, which may come from a read error. The genes are TRBV11-2 and TRBJ1-1; D is undetermined. Germline lookup yields CDR1 SGHAT and CDR2 FQNNGV. This CDR3 contains 13 residues. The CDR3 DNA reads TGCGTCAGCGCTGAGACATCCGGCTGGGAAGCTTTCTTT. Translating it yields CVSAETSGWEAFF.

This clonotype occurred many times. This chain joins TRBV5-5 and TRBJ2-1; possibly TRBD2 for D (5 bases). The CDR3 consists of 16 residues. In germline, CDR1 is SGHKS, CDR2 YYEKEE (reference sequence). Trimming left V 0 bases short and J 4 bases short, with 14 bases between. The CDR3 loop is CASSLDSSRTYNEQFF. DNA for the CDR3: TGTGCCAGCAGCTTGGATTCTAGCAGAACTTACAATGAGCAGTTCTTC.

This clonotype was seen repeatedly, ten times or more. The chain recombines TRBV3-1 with TRBJ1-1, with D uncertain. The CDR3 spans 13 residues. CDR1 LGHDT and CDR2 YNNKEL come from the germline V gene (reference sequence). Trimming removed 1 base from V and 4 bases from J, with 7 bases in between. The CDR3 reads CASSQGGSTEAFF. CDR3 nucleotide sequence: TGTGCCAGCAGCCAAGGCGGCTCCACTGAAGCTTTCTTT.

The chain employs TRBV7-9 and TRBJ2-3; 9 nucleotides line up with TRBD1. V shed 5 bases, J shed 2 bases, and the junction held 8 bases outside the gene matches. Germline CDR1 and CDR2: SEHNR and FQNEAQ (reference sequence). The CDR3 length is 16 residues. CDR3 sequence (DNA): TGTGCCAGCAGCCAGCCACGGGACAGGGTCACAGATACGCAGTATTTT. Its protein is CASSQPRDRVTDTQYF. Drawing the rest from reference TRBV7-9 and TRBJ2-3, the complete variable domain is DTGVSQNPRHKITKRGQNVTFRCDPISEHNRLYWYRQTLGQGPEFLTYFQNEAQLEKSRLLSDRFSAERPKGSFSTLEIQRTEQGDSAMYLCASSQPRDRVTDTQYFGPGTRLTVL.

Concerning this clonotype: It differs at one base from a far larger clone, so likely a read error. V gene TRBV7-8 combines with J gene TRBJ2-2, with TRBD2 matching over 11 bases. From germline, CDR1 is SGHVS and CDR2 FQNEAQ. The CDR3 has 17 residues. CDR3 in amino acids: CAGSLGGLAGGPGELFF. The CDR3 DNA is TGTGCCGGCAGCTTAGGAGGGCTAGCGGGAGGTCCCGGGGAGCTGTTTTTT.

This clonotype was seen repeatedly, ten times or more. This chain connects TRBV28 to TRBJ2-7; 7 bases agree with TRBD2. The CDR3 spans 14 residues. Trimming at V came to 7 bases and at J to 0 bases, leaving 6 bases not matched to a gene. Per the germline V gene, CDR1 is MDHEN and CDR2 is SYDVKM. DNA of the CDR3: TGTGCCAGCACCCCCGGGGGGTTCTCCTACGAGCAGTACTTC. Translation: CASTPGGFSYEQYF.

This clonotype was observed at least ten times. This chain connects TRBV5-1 to TRBJ2-3, with D perhaps TRBD2 (6 bases). CDR3 size: 14 residues. Trimming took off 4 bases at V and 2 bases at J, with 11 bases between the two ends. Germline assignment: CDR1 SGHRS and CDR2 YFSETQ. The CDR3 here is CASSPGTPTDTQYF. CDR3 sequence (DNA): TGCGCCAGCAGCCCCGGGACTCCCACAGATACGCAGTATTTT.

In its sample, this clonotype was seen a few times. The chain uses TRBV18 and TRBJ1-1, with D perhaps matching TRBD1 (6 bases). This CDR3 has 12 residues. Between the trimmed V and J ends, which lost 2 bases and 8 bases, there was a span of 9 bases. Germline V gene lookup returns CDR1 KGHSH and CDR2 LQKENI. DNA of the CDR3: TGTGCCAGCTCACCAGCTGGGGGCGAAGCTTTCTTT. It yields the protein CASSPAGGEAFF.

The table lists this clonotype with many counts. The CDR3 spells CSGHESNQPQHF. The CDR3 nucleotides are TGCAGCGGCCATGAGAGCAATCAGCCCCAGCATTTT. The V call is TRBV29-1, the J call TRBJ1-5; D remains ambiguous. The CDR3 runs to 12 residues. CDR1 SQVTM and CDR2 ANQGSEA come from the germline V gene. Trimming left V 7 bases short and J 1 base short, with 8 bases between.

This clonotype was counted many times. The chain couples TRBV21-1 to TRBJ1-1. TRBV21-1 is marked as a pseudogene. The CDR3 spans 12 residues. The CDR3, as DNA: TGTGCCAGCAGAATAGGGTGGACTGAAGCTTTCTTT. Translation gives CASRIGWTEAFF.

This clonotype was recorded at least ten times. The genes are TRBV28 and TRBJ1-5; D may be TRBD1 (6 bases). Germline V gene lookup returns CDR1 MDHEN and CDR2 SYDVKM. This CDR3 is built from 16 residues. Trimming cost V 5 bases and J 7 bases, with 21 bases left between them. The CDR3 region has the DNA TGTGCCAGCAGTCCGGGAACCAGGGGACTATACCAGCCCCAGCATTTT. This codes for CASSPGTRGLYQPQHF.

This clonotype was seen a handful of times. The rearrangement uses TRBV6-5 and TRBJ1-3; D is ambiguous. Trimming removed 10 bases from V and 4 bases from J, with 8 bases in between. The CDR3 runs to 11 residues. Germline V gene sequence: CDR1 MNHEY, CDR2 SVGAGI. The CDR3 reads CATTVGNTIYF. The CDR3 DNA is TGTGCCACCACGGTGGGAAACACCATATATTTT.

In this sample, this clonotype turned up many times. The rearrangement links TRBV12-3 or TRBV12-4 to TRBJ2-5, with D unresolved. This CDR3 has 11 residues. Trimming took 5 bases from V and 7 from J, leaving 8 bases between them. CDR3 region: CASSDSRTQYF. In nucleotides, the CDR3 is TGTGCCAGCAGTGACTCAAGGACCCAGTACTTC.